Detailed here is one T cell receptor beta chain. These data come from a study of blood T cell repertoires in COVID-19. At the level of the study: Italy, Spain and the United States were the sources of the convalescent and acute COVID-19 samples. T cells, B-cell-depleted T cells, or PBMCs supplied cDNA or gDNA.

Clones were sequenced by immunoSEQ multiplex PCR, and TCRdb holds only the in-frame ones, with some missing. The sample comprises about 200,000 clones, more than 85% of which are singletons, and 3% to 3.5% rests with the top ten. Germline V lookup: CDR1 SGHTA, CDR2 FQGNSA. V was cut by 1 base and J by 5 bases, with 11 bases left in between. The CDR3 extends over 14 amino acids. Sample: peripheral blood. The origin of this receptor is a man in his sixties with acute or convalescent COVID-19. This chain uses TRBV7-2 with TRBJ2-5; D is unclear. This chain's CDR3 is CASSLVPFAETQYF. The CDR3 DNA reads as TGTGCCAGCAGCTTAGTACCCTTCGCGGAGACCCAGTACTTC.